Listed here are 15 T cell receptor beta chains from one sample, sequenced in a study of blood T cell repertoires in COVID-19. TCRdb's copy holds only in-frame clones and misses some; the assay was immunoSEQ multiplex PCR. The sample lists some 180,000 clones; around four fifths were seen once. Sequenced sample: peripheral blood. Receptor source: a woman of 80 years or more with COVID-19, enrolled during active disease.

This clone was recorded once. The same CDR3 can be traced to other DNA sequences in this sample. V and J are TRBV6-5 and TRBJ1-6; possible D gene TRBD1, 6 bases. This CDR3 has 12 residues. Trimming pared 6 bases from V and 6 bases from J, leaving 6 bases between. The germline V gene has CDR1 MNHEY and CDR2 SVGAGI. The chain's CDR3 is CASRQGNSPLHF. DNA of the CDR3: TGTGCCAGCAGACAGGGTAATTCACCCCTCCACTTT.

CDR3 region: CASSPSLRDRALTGELFF. The DNA of the CDR3 is TGTGCCAGTAGTCCCTCGCTCCGGGACAGGGCTCTCACCGGGGAGCTGTTTTTT. V usage is TRBV19 and J usage is TRBJ2-2; TRBD1 agrees at 9 bases. Germline V gene sequence: CDR1 LNHDA, CDR2 SQIVND (reference sequence). V lost 5 bases and J lost 4; bases outside the gene matches: 14. The CDR3 totals 18 residues.

The chain employs TRBV7-2 and TRBJ1-3, with TRBD1 as a possible D gene (5 bases). Germline CDR1 SGHTA, CDR2 FQGNSA. The CDR3 totals 17 residues. V was pared by 1 base and J by 4 bases, with 17 bases between. The chain's CDR3 is CASSLGHVWGEGNTIYF. The CDR3 DNA reads TGTGCCAGCAGCTTAGGTCATGTTTGGGGGGAAGGAAACACCATATATTTT. Together with reference TRBV7-2 and TRBJ1-3, the CDR3 gives the full variable domain: GAGVSQSPSNKVTEKGKDVELRCDPISGHTALYWYRQSLGQGLEFLIYFQGNSAPDKSGLPSDRFSAERTGGSVSTLTIQRTQQEDSAVYLCASSLGHVWGEGNTIYFGEGSWLTVV.

The chain is built from TRBV20-1 and TRBJ1-3; the match to TRBD1 covers 7 bases. Germline CDR1 reads DFQATT; CDR2 reads SNEGSKA (reference sequence). Unmatched junction bases numbered 8, after V lost 3 bases and J lost 0 bases. The CDR3 sequence is 16 residues long. CDR3 amino acids: CSASRGQAFSGNTIYF. CDR3 coding DNA: TGCAGTGCTAGTCGAGGACAGGCCTTCTCTGGAAACACCATATATTTT.

This clone was observed many times. The genes are TRBV6-1 and TRBJ1-6; 7 bases match TRBD1. CDR3 size: 15 residues. The V gene's germline CDR1 is MNHNS and CDR2 SASEGT. V gave up 3 bases and J gave up 9 bases; unmatched junction bases: 8. This CDR3 reads CASSDSSGGGSPLHF. For the CDR3, the DNA is TGTGCCAGCAGTGATTCTTCAGGGGGTGGTTCACCCCTCCACTTT.

This sequence joins TRBV6-5 and TRBJ1-5; 7 nucleotides match TRBD1. Losses at the gene ends were 5 bases for V and 9 bases for J; bases not matched to a gene: 10. This CDR3 has 14 amino acids. Looked up from germline, CDR1 is MNHEY and CDR2 is SVGAGI. This CDR3 reads CASSQSRGNGPQHF. The CDR3, as DNA: TGTGCCAGCAGTCAATCCAGGGGGAACGGGCCCCAGCATTTT.

With regard to this clone: Distinct nucleotide sequences in the sample also encode this CDR3. The chain couples TRBV5-1 to TRBJ2-5; 8 nucleotides match TRBD1. V shed 0 bases and J 3 bases; nucleotides not matched to a gene: 4. Germline V CDR1 and CDR2: SGHRS, YFSETQ. This CDR3 has 15 residues. The chain's CDR3 is CASSLAGTGEETQYF. The DNA for the CDR3 is TGCGCCAGCAGCTTGGCGGGGACAGGAGAAGAGACCCAGTACTTC. Filled out from reference TRBV5-1 and TRBJ2-5, the complete variable domain reads KAGVTQTPRYLIKTRGQQVTLSCSPISGHRSVSWYQQTPGQGLQFLFEYFSETQRNKGNFPGRFSGRQFSNSRSEMNVSTLELGDSALYLCASSLAGTGEETQYFGPGTRLLVL.

This chain connects TRBV7-9 to TRBJ1-3; TRBD1 aligns across 10 bases. Trimming took 5 bases from V and 6 from J; bases not matched to a gene: 7. Germline CDR1 is SEHNR and CDR2 is FQNEAQ (reference sequence). The CDR3 extends over 15 amino acids. CDR3 region: CASSVEGTGVNTIYF. The CDR3 nucleotides read TGTGCCAGCAGCGTTGAGGGGACAGGGGTAAACACCATATATTTT.

This clone was seen a single time. V usage is TRBV6-1 and J usage is TRBJ1-3; D uncertain. Germline CDR1 reads MNHNS; CDR2 reads SASEGT. V lost 3 bases to trimming and J lost 2 bases, with 11 bases between them. The CDR3 contains 15 residues. As DNA, the CDR3 is TGTGCCAGCAGTGAGGCGGGCGCAGCTGGAAACACCATATATTTT. This encodes CASSEAGAAGNTIYF.

This chain uses TRBV6-5 with TRBJ2-7; the D gene is possibly TRBD2 (6 bases). There are 14 residues in the CDR3. Germline assignment: CDR1 MNHEY and CDR2 SVGAGI. With 8 bases removed from V and 4 bases from J, the gap between germline ends came to 18 bases. The CDR3 sequence is CASGLSGGPYEQYF. CDR3 DNA: TGTGCCAGCGGTCTTAGCGGAGGGCCGTACGAGCAGTACTTC.

The sample holds one count of this clone. V gene TRBV29-1 combines with J gene TRBJ1-1; 7 bases agree with TRBD1. Looked up from germline, CDR1 is SQVTM and CDR2 is ANQGSEA. The CDR3 length is 15 residues. Losses at the gene ends were 4 bases for V and 0 bases for J; bases not matched to a gene: 8. The CDR3 nucleotides read TGCAGCGTTGGGGGGACAGCTTTCATGAACACTGAAGCTTTCTTT. Encoded protein: CSVGGTAFMNTEAFF.

This clone was seen only a few times. The chain joins TRBV14 to TRBJ2-2; D remains ambiguous. Germline CDR1 and CDR2: SGHDN and FVKESK. V lost 5 bases, J lost 8 bases, and 6 bases lay in between. This CDR3 is built from 11 residues. The CDR3 region is CASSFAGELFF. CDR3 DNA: TGTGCCAGCAGCTTCGCGGGGGAGCTGTTTTTT.

J is TRBJ1-1 and V is TRBV5-1, with TRBD1 matching 9 bases. Germline CDR1 SGHRS, CDR2 YFSETQ. The length of the CDR3 is 17 residues. V dropped 0 bases and J dropped 3; count of bases not matched to a gene: 9. The CDR3 loop is CASSLAGTGLGDTEAFF. CDR3 DNA: TGCGCCAGCAGCTTGGCTGGGACAGGGTTGGGGGACACTGAAGCTTTCTTT.

Comments on this clone: Other DNA sequences within the sample encode an identical CDR3. This chain connects TRBV5-1 to TRBJ1-1; no clear D. This CDR3 contains 13 residues. Germline lookup yields CDR1 SGHRS and CDR2 YFSETQ. Trimming stripped 0 bases from V and 5 bases from J, with 8 bases between. The CDR3 region is CASSLGRETEAFF. CDR3 DNA: TGCGCCAGCAGCTTGGGAAGAGAGACTGAAGCTTTCTTT.

In this sample, this clone turned up a few times. The gene calls are TRBV11-2 and TRBJ1-2; no firm D call. Germline CDR1 reads SGHAT; CDR2 reads FQNNGV. V shed 7 bases and J shed 0 bases, with 9 bases lying between them. This CDR3 is 13 amino acids long. The CDR3 DNA reads TGTGCCAGCAAAAAGCAGGCTAACTATGGCTACACCTTC. It encodes CASKKQANYGYTF.